This TCR beta chain was recorded in a study of blood T cells in healthy people across ages (dated by TCRdb to 2015 to 2017). Context from the whole study: In model experiments, template switching captured about one uniquely barcoded TCR beta cDNA molecule for every two T cells. Age-related changes in TCR beta repertoire diversity were measured in the study by deep sequencing normalized with unique cDNA molecular identifiers. Four age groups were formed from the donors: young (average 16 years), middle-aged (less than 40), aged (about 62) and long-lived (approximately 78). To avoid experimental bias, donors of different ages were distributed randomly across sequencing lanes. For two donors (one aged 18 to 29 and one aged 80 or older), the study analyzed two additional independent replicas of 1 million unique cDNA reads from the same blood draw. Broader findings and caveats from the paper: Because donor CMV infection status was unknown, age-related changes in expanded clonotypes were potentially confounded. Estimates of total diversity from one million sequenced T cells were regarded as lower bounds and underestimates. Observed TCR beta diversity correlated strongly with the percentage of naive T cells measured by flow cytometry. Because profiling used bulk unsorted PBMCs, naive and antigen-experienced compartments could not be compared conclusively. Compared with the aged group, the long-lived group had more naive CD4+ T cells, fewer expanded clones and increased TCR diversity, suggesting age selection. As age increased, observed TCR beta diversity per million T cells dropped in a roughly linear way, and a significant reduction was already evident by age around 41.

Systemically healthy Caucasian individuals from Russia, some 40 in total and aged 6 to 90 years, were included as donors. Each donor gave approximately 9.3 milliliters of peripheral blood, collected into EDTA-treated Vacutainer tubes. Ficoll-Paque density-gradient centrifugation was used to isolate PBMCs, with at least 6.5 million per sample. Trizol reagent was used to extract total RNA from the PBMCs, yielding at least 6 micrograms per sample. For every donor, an aliquot of PBMCs went through flow cytometry to measure the percentages of naive CD45RAhigh/CD27high T cells. Library method: 5' RACE. The listed sequencing device is Illumina HiSeq 2500. A second PCR of roughly 6 to 12 cycles was performed with a sample-barcoded 5' primer and a J-beta primer mix. A template-switch 5' adaptor carrying 12 random nucleotides introduced a unique molecular identifier onto each TCR beta cDNA molecule. Each sample yielded at least 2.5 million CDR3-containing paired-end reads. All of the RNA was converted into first-strand cDNA using the Mint cDNA synthesis kit, with a TRBC-specific oligonucleotide serving as the primer. Following uracil-DNA glycosylase treatment, a first 18-cycle PCR with universal primers M1SS and BC2_uni_R was performed on all cDNA. The authors' analysis ran thus. Normalization of each sample was performed by random selection of 1 million high-quality reads, each carrying a distinct molecular identifier. Instead of being binned into consensus sequences, reads with shared molecular identifiers were discarded. MiTCR, set to a Q25 quality threshold and the strictest error-elimination algorithm, was used for CDR3 identification, clonotype clustering and error correction. A nonparametric unseen species model with Euler transformation was used to estimate a lower bound on total TCR beta diversity. TCRdb's own reprocessing of the public reads used fastp at Q25 and MiXCR and kept productive beta chains. Every entry covers one CDR3 protein and lists the most common genes and DNA from its rows. The V and J calls follow TCRdb's processing rather than the paper's. A total of roughly 900,000 distinct CDR3 sequences appear in this sample, less than 35% of them only once. Roughly 17% of the sample lies in the top ten.

This clonotype has a handful of counts. What this receptor recognizes is not known. It may be a read error: a sequence one base away is much more abundant. From V the trimming removes 0 bases and from J it removes 5 bases, while the gene matches leave 8 bases of the junction unaccounted for. The germline V gene specifies SGHTA as CDR1 and FQGNSA as CDR2. Its CDR3 holds 17 amino acids, cysteine through phenylalanine. The entry retains the CDR3 DNA only, 51 bases that are in frame from base 1. The V and J segments used are TRBV7-2 and TRBJ2-5; the junction holds 11 bases that match TRBD2. This receptor was obtained from a woman at least 80 years old in good health. The sequenced sample was blood. The CDR3 region: CASSLAGLAGGCETQYF. The nucleotide sequence is TGTGCCAGCAGCTTAGCGGGGCTAGCGGGGGGCTGTGAGACCCAGTACTTC.